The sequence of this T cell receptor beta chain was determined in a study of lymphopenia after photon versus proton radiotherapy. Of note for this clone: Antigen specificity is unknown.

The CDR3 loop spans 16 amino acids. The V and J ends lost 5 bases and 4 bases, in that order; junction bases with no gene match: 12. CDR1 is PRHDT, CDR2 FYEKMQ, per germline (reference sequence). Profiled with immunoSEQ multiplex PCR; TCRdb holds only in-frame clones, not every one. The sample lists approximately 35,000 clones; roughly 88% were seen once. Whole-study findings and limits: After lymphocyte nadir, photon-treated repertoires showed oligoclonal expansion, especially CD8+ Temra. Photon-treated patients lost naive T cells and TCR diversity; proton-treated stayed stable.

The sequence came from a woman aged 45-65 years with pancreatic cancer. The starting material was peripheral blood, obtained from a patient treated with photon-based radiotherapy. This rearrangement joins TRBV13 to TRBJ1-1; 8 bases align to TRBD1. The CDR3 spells CASSPRSRTGGTEAFF. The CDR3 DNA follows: TGTGCCAGCAGCCCGAGATCTAGAACAGGGGGCACTGAAGCTTTCTTT.